These T cell receptor beta chains were read from a single sample in a study of blood T cell repertoires in COVID-19. This table comes from immunoSEQ multiplex PCR, and its TCRdb copy is limited to in-frame clones, with some not included. The repertoire holds around 200,000 clones, roughly 85% seen once, with roughly 2.7% in the top ten. Sequencing was carried out using peripheral blood. These receptors all stem from a woman between 40 and 50 years old with active or convalescent COVID-19. The CDR3 runs from the conserved cysteine through the conserved F or W. Each record gives: D gene, V gene, clone size, J gene, CDR3 protein, CDR3 DNA. A D gene is named only where the DNA matches it firmly. Clone size is not always given. Where it is, it says once, few, many or a class for expanded clones.

D: -
V: TRBV6-1
size: once
J: TRBJ2-7
CDR3: CASSDSQLSRTYEQYF
DNA: TGTGCCAGCAGTGATTCACAACTCTCGAGGACCTACGAGCAGTACTTC

D: -
V: TRBV27
size: -
J: TRBJ1-1
CDR3: CASSSIGTGDTEAFF
DNA: TGTGCCAGCAGTTCAATCGGGACGGGGGACACTGAAGCTTTCTTT

D: TRBD2
V: TRBV30
size: -
J: TRBJ2-3
CDR3: CAWSVGLAGGTDTQYF
DNA: TGTGCCTGGAGTGTAGGGCTAGCGGGAGGAACAGATACGCAGTATTTT

D: -
V: TRBV7-8
size: -
J: TRBJ2-7
CDR3: CASSLARAAWYEQYF
DNA: TGTGCCAGCAGCTTAGCGCGGGCGGCGTGGTACGAGCAGTACTTC

D: -
V: TRBV11-3
size: -
J: TRBJ2-1
CDR3: CASSLDTGNEQFF
DNA: TGTGCCAGCAGCTTAGACACGGGAAATGAGCAGTTCTTC

D: -
V: TRBV6-5
size: -
J: TRBJ1-1
CDR3: CASRDVRGTEAFF
DNA: TGTGCCAGCAGGGATGTTCGGGGCACTGAAGCTTTCTTT

D: -
V: TRBV19
size: -
J: TRBJ2-7
CDR3: CASSEEGMSGLTYEQYF
DNA: TGTGCCAGTAGTGAAGAGGGCATGTCGGGGTTAACCTACGAGCAGTACTTC

D: TRBD2
V: TRBV7-9
size: -
J: TRBJ2-5
CDR3: CASSLGTSGQETQYF
DNA: TGTGCCAGCAGCTTAGGGACTAGCGGGCAAGAGACCCAGTACTTC

D: TRBD1
V: TRBV2
size: -
J: TRBJ1-6
CDR3: CASSGGQGGNSPLHF
DNA: TGTGCCAGCAGTGGGGGACAGGGAGGCAATTCACCCCTCCACTTT

D: -
V: TRBV27
size: -
J: TRBJ1-1
CDR3: CASSLGLRWTEAFF
DNA: TGTGCCAGCAGCCTCGGACTGAGGTGGACTGAAGCTTTCTTT

D: TRBD1
V: TRBV14
size: -
J: TRBJ1-1
CDR3: CASGTVNTEAFF
DNA: TGTGCCAGCGGGACAGTCAACACTGAAGCTTTCTTT

D: TRBD1
V: TRBV27
size: -
J: TRBJ1-5
CDR3: CASSPGQGNQPQHF
DNA: TGTGCCAGCAGTCCCGGACAGGGGAACCAGCCCCAGCATTTT

D: TRBD1
V: TRBV9
size: -
J: TRBJ1-3
CDR3: CASSVSWQGENTIYF
DNA: TGTGCCAGCAGCGTAAGTTGGCAGGGGGAAAACACCATATATTTT

D: TRBD1
V: TRBV24-1
size: -
J: TRBJ1-4
CDR3: CATGTGPSGTNEKLFF
DNA: TGTGCCACTGGGACAGGGCCTTCCGGGACTAATGAAAAACTGTTTTTT

D: -
V: TRBV6-2/TRBV6-3
size: -
J: TRBJ1-3
CDR3: CASSYGRSSGNTIYF
DNA: TGTGCCAGCAGTTACGGTCGGAGCTCTGGAAACACCATATATTTT

D: -
V: TRBV24-1
size: -
J: TRBJ1-4
CDR3: CATSDSSGGNEKLFF
DNA: TGTGCCACCAGTGACTCTTCCGGAGGGAATGAAAAACTGTTTTTT

D: TRBD1
V: TRBV7-9
size: once
J: TRBJ1-1
CDR3: CASADRGLNTEAFF
DNA: TGTGCCAGTGCGGACAGGGGCTTGAACACTGAAGCTTTCTTT

D: -
V: TRBV5-1
size: -
J: TRBJ1-2
CDR3: CASSDNNYGYTF
DNA: TGCGCCAGCAGCGACAATAACTATGGCTACACCTTC

D: -
V: TRBV30
size: -
J: TRBJ1-2
CDR3: CAWNLGQDYGYTF
DNA: TGTGCCTGGAATTTGGGGCAAGACTATGGCTACACCTTC

D: TRBD2
V: TRBV6-5
size: -
J: TRBJ2-7
CDR3: CASSYDTGLGYEQYF
DNA: TGTGCCAGCAGTTACGATACGGGACTAGGCTACGAGCAGTACTTC

D: -
V: TRBV19
size: -
J: TRBJ2-7
CDR3: CASSISGGSSYEQYF
DNA: TGTGCCAGTAGTATATCTGGAGGTAGCTCCTACGAGCAGTACTTC

D: TRBD1
V: TRBV5-1
size: -
J: TRBJ1-1
CDR3: CASRPGTGAMNTEAFF
DNA: TGCGCCAGCAGGCCTGGGACAGGGGCCATGAACACTGAAGCTTTCTTT

D: -
V: TRBV2
size: once
J: TRBJ2-1
CDR3: CASIANYNEQFF
DNA: TGTGCCAGCATCGCGAATTACAATGAGCAGTTCTTC

D: -
V: TRBV5-5
size: -
J: TRBJ2-3
CDR3: CASSPGVLLGTDTQYF
DNA: TGTGCCAGCAGCCCCGGGGTACTCCTTGGGACAGATACGCAGTATTTT

D: -
V: TRBV11-1
size: -
J: TRBJ1-2
CDR3: CASSEQGEGGYTF
DNA: TGTGCCAGCAGCGAACAGGGTGAGGGCGGCTACACCTTC

D: -
V: TRBV28
size: -
J: TRBJ2-1
CDR3: CASSLRFGDREKGNEQFF
DNA: TGTGCCAGCAGTTTAAGGTTCGGCGACAGAGAAAAGGGGAATGAGCAGTTCTTC

D: -
V: TRBV5-1
size: -
J: TRBJ2-3
CDR3: CASSVQGAVRTDTQYF
DNA: TGCGCCAGCAGCGTGCAGGGTGCAGTTAGGACAGATACGCAGTATTTT

D: -
V: TRBV9
size: -
J: TRBJ1-6
CDR3: CASSVDLGSGSPLHF
DNA: TGTGCCAGCAGCGTAGATCTGGGTAGCGGTTCACCCCTCCACTTT

D: TRBD2
V: TRBV6-2/TRBV6-3
size: -
J: TRBJ2-5
CDR3: CASGHWGGEGETQYF
DNA: TGTGCCAGCGGCCATTGGGGAGGGGAGGGGGAGACCCAGTACTTC